The present TCR beta chain was sequenced within a study of shared clonotypes between healthy human individuals. Findings of the study overall: In the sorted subsets, rarefaction showed sequencing was incomplete despite large depth. Larger estimated richness was generally recorded for naive subsets relative to memory subsets. It was the non-shared clonotypes that had lower generation probabilities than clonotypes shared by all four donors.

The CDR3 spans 13 residues. V dropped 1 base and J dropped 4 bases, with 8 bases sitting between them. CDR1 and CDR2 (germline): MGHRA, YSYEKL. This clone has just one count. The antigen is unknown. As processed by the authors: Filtering differed for immunoSEQ, which gave only junction sequences without quality scores. The protocol was immunoSEQ multiplex PCR, while the TCRdb copy is restricted to in-frame clones and leaves out a portion. That table is the source of V, J and clone size, and D and trimming were worked out from the DNA. The sample yields about a million clones, about 72% seen once. The sample consisted of memory CD4+ T cells from PBMCs. Subset given: CD45RA-negative fraction. This chain joins TRBV4-1 and TRBJ2-7; D is uncertain. The clonotype comes from a man aged 18 to 35 in good health. Some clones in this sample may be carry-over from other donors' samples. In DNA, the CDR3 is TGCGCCAGCAGCCAAGGAGGCAGGTACGAGCAGTACTTC. This codes for CASSQGGRYEQYF.